This TCR beta chain was captured in a study of T cell responses to AZD1222 COVID-19 vaccine. Study-level findings and limits: In a largely white British group with more females than males, clonal diversity was possibly underestimated.

For this clone: The antigen is unknown.

The ends lost 3 bases at V and 6 bases at J; junction bases unmatched: 5. CDR1 KGHDR and CDR2 SFDVKD come from the germline V gene. The CDR3 consists of 15 residues. Only in-frame clones appear in the TCRdb table, and some are missing; sequencing was by immunoSEQ multiplex PCR. The sample lists 100,000 to 150,000 clones, approximately 88% occurring once. V usage is TRBV24-1 and J usage is TRBJ2-2; 8 bases align to TRBD2. This clonotype was obtained from an adult in good health. Sequences were derived from peripheral blood, sampled on day 0 of AZD1222 vaccination. CDR3 DNA: TGTGCCACCAGTGATGCTAGCGGGCGCTCCGGGGAGCTGTTTTTT. This translates into CATSDASGRSGELFF.